This is a list of T cell receptor beta chains from one sample in a study of T-cell memory formation after mild COVID-19. TCRdb passed the 5' RACE reads through MiXCR, listing each CDR3 protein once. The sample shows 130,000 to 150,000 distinct CDR3 sequences, roughly 6.2% of them seen only once. The material sequenced was PBMCs or a T cell subset sorted from them (not recorded which). Every receptor here comes from an adult woman who had mild COVID-19 (a few samples of this study predate the infection). Cell type and time point are not known. Both conserved end residues are part of each CDR3.

j_call | v_call | cdr3_aa
TRBJ1-5 | TRBV27 | CASRERNQPQHF
TRBJ1-2 | TRBV7-9 | CASSLETGTRYTF
TRBJ2-3 | TRBV4-2 | CASSQARVGDTQYF
TRBJ1-4 | TRBV12-5 | CASGSDRGSEKLFF
TRBJ2-5 | TRBV5-1 | CASSLVLAGRKTQYF
TRBJ1-3 | TRBV6-5 | CASSYSRPSVTTGSGNTIYF
TRBJ2-7 | TRBV7-2 | CASSFTLNYEQYF
TRBJ2-2 | TRBV11-3 | CASAAGSTTGELFF
TRBJ2-7 | TRBV24-1 | CATTVYEQYF
TRBJ2-5 | TRBV27 | CASSPLTEVETQYF
TRBJ2-5 | TRBV7-9 | CASSSPKGGGKETQYF
TRBJ2-3 | TRBV11-3 | CASSPNRGADTQYF
TRBJ2-3 | TRBV20-1 | CSAPDRRGGDTQYF
TRBJ2-3 | TRBV3-1 | CASSQDSPIRQYF
TRBJ2-2 | TRBV9 | CASSTRGLSSGELFF
TRBJ1-1 | TRBV4-3 | CASSQEFEPNTEAFF
TRBJ2-3 | TRBV2 | CASVPSGTSTDTQYF
TRBJ1-2 | TRBV7-8 | CASSLASRIGGYGYTF
TRBJ2-1 | TRBV2 | CASSVTRGRWQRYNEQFF
TRBJ1-1 | TRBV7-3 | CASSEGRNTEAFF
TRBJ2-2 | TRBV5-4 | CASSLDPGVGPGELFF
TRBJ1-1 | TRBV18 | CASSGGDRLNTEAFF
TRBJ1-1 | TRBV7-9 | CASRGGTGNTEAFF
TRBJ2-7 | TRBV5-1 | CASSYDRGKPYEQYF
TRBJ2-3 | TRBV5-1 | CASSLPKGQDGDTQYF
TRBJ2-2 | TRBV24-1 | CATSDLLAPGELFF
TRBJ2-2 | TRBV6-2/TRBV6-3 | CASSYLLGLAVNTGELFF
TRBJ1-2 | TRBV5-1 | CASSSDGRYGYTF
TRBJ1-3 | TRBV7-2 | CASSYTFSSNSGNTIYF
TRBJ1-5 | TRBV3-1 | CASTQAGLNQPQHF
TRBJ2-5 | TRBV12-3/TRBV12-4 | CASSHIQETQYF
TRBJ1-2 | TRBV29-1 | CSVEGRVPYGYTF
TRBJ1-4 | TRBV3-1 | CASSPNPVEKLFF
TRBJ2-7 | TRBV2 | CASSTRQQTYEQYF
TRBJ1-6 | TRBV20-1 | CSARPQTGPNSPLHF
TRBJ2-1 | TRBV9 | CASSVATSGVAYSSNEQFF
TRBJ2-2 | TRBV7-8 | CASSLAVDTGELFF
TRBJ2-7 | TRBV7-3 | CASSPHPSGVGYEQYF
TRBJ2-7 | TRBV24-1 | CATSDASAGGHEQYF
TRBJ2-1 | TRBV24-1 | CATSDPTSGGYNEQFF
TRBJ2-7 | TRBV19 | CASSIGSAGTYEQYF
TRBJ1-2 | TRBV30 | CAWRSGGVSYYGYTF
TRBJ2-7 | TRBV5-1 | CASSLGGDSYEQYF
TRBJ2-3 | TRBV7-9 | CASSSAGGAQYF
TRBJ2-7 | TRBV9 | CASSGTATASSYEQYF
TRBJ2-2 | TRBV7-6 | CASSLALVAGGPGTGELFF
TRBJ2-7 | TRBV10-3 | CAIQIQGTYEQYF
TRBJ2-7 | TRBV7-8 | CASSSRTGGYEQYF